The next 24 T cell receptor beta chains were all read from a single sample in a study of T-cell reconstitution after alpha-beta-depleted transplantation in children. Unique molecular identifiers were used to barcode this TCRbeta library. TCRdb independently ran MiXCR on the PCR reads; one entry per CDR3 protein. Among 350,000 to 400,000 distinct CDR3 sequences, more than 10% were seen once, and the ten largest hold 3.5% to 4.5%. Source: PBMCs, taken from the stem cell graft. The receptors derive from a human donor who donated a stem cell graft to a child with Fanconi anemia.

There are a few counts of this clonotype. This sequence joins TRBV7-2 and TRBJ2-2; a possible D gene is TRBD2 (5 bases). Germline CDR1 is SGHTA and CDR2 is FQGNSA. The V end was cut by 1 base, the J end by 3 bases, with 9 bases between. The CDR3 loop spans 15 amino acids. This chain's CDR3 is CASSLGLIYTGELFF. DNA of the CDR3: TGTGCCAGCAGCTTAGGACTAATATACACCGGGGAGCTGTTTTTT.

The rearrangement joins TRBV20-1 to TRBJ2-2, with 7 nucleotides matching TRBD2. CDR1 and CDR2 (germline): DFQATT, SNEGSKA (reference sequence). J was trimmed by 2 bases and V by 6 bases; bases with no gene match: 12. The CDR3 extends over 16 amino acids. The CDR3 DNA reads as TGCAGTGCCAATTATAAGGGAGGGGAAAACACCGGGGAGCTGTTTTTT. As protein: CSANYKGGENTGELFF.

This clonotype has at least ten counts. This rearrangement joins TRBV29-1 to TRBJ2-2, with D perhaps TRBD2 (6 bases). V lost 4 bases to trimming and J lost 0 bases, with 15 bases between them. The germline V gene encodes CDR1 SQVTM and CDR2 ANQGSEA. This CDR3 region has 16 residues. The CDR3 nucleotides read TGCAGCGTTGTCTCCGACGGGGGTCCGAACACCGGGGAGCTGTTTTTT. Its protein product is CSVVSDGGPNTGELFF.

This clonotype was detected many times. The chain recombines TRBV12-3 or TRBV12-4 with TRBJ1-2; 7 nucleotides line up with TRBD1. This CDR3 is built from 13 residues. J lost 5 bases, V lost 6 bases, and 6 bases had no gene match. CDR3 sequence reads: CASRGTATYGYTF. CDR3 DNA sequence: TGTGCCAGCAGGGGGACAGCCACTTATGGCTACACCTTC.

The chain links TRBV11-3 to TRBJ2-1; weak D call: TRBD2 (6 bases). Deletions cut 4 bases from V and 9 bases from J, with 10 bases between. Germline assignment: CDR1 SGHNT and CDR2 YENEEA. The CDR3 covers 12 residues. CDR3 in DNA: TGTGCCAGCAGCTCTGCGCGGGGTGAGCAGTTCTTC. It yields the protein CASSSARGEQFF.

The chain employs TRBV5-1 and TRBJ1-1; possible D gene TRBD1, 5 bases. V was clipped by 4 bases and J by 2 bases, with 15 bases between them. The germline gives CDR1 SGHRS, CDR2 YFSETQ. There are 15 residues in the CDR3. CDR3 DNA sequence: TGCGCCAGCAGCCAGGTCCCCCAGGGTAACACTGAAGCTTTCTTT. Translating it yields CASSQVPQGNTEAFF. The entire variable domain, with the rest obtained from reference TRBV5-1 and TRBJ1-1, is as follows: KAGVTQTPRYLIKTRGQQVTLSCSPISGHRSVSWYQQTPGQGLQFLFEYFSETQRNKGNFPGRFSGRQFSNSRSEMNVSTLELGDSALYLCASSQVPQGNTEAFFGQGTRLTVV.

This clonotype occurred a few times. In DNA, the CDR3 is TGTGCCATCAGCTCATCCGGGACTAGCGGAGGAGATACGCAGTATTTT. This gives the protein CAISSSGTSGGDTQYF. The rearrangement links TRBV10-3 to TRBJ2-3; 11 bases are shared with TRBD2. J lost 5 bases, V lost 6 bases, and 10 bases had no gene match. CDR1 ENHRY and CDR2 SYGVKD come from the germline V gene. The CDR3 runs to 16 residues.

The rearrangement uses TRBV20-1 and TRBJ2-3, with TRBD2 matching over 10 bases. The CDR3 length is 14 residues. V was pared by 8 bases and J by 0 bases, with 5 bases of the junction left unmatched. Germline values: CDR1 DFQATT, CDR2 SNEGSKA (reference sequence). CDR3 protein: CSPLLAGSTDTQYF. The CDR3, as DNA: TGCAGTCCGCTACTAGCGGGGAGCACAGATACGCAGTATTTT.

This clonotype was counted a few times. The chain uses TRBV12-3 or TRBV12-4 and TRBJ2-1; 7 bases map to TRBD1. Trimming at V came to 3 bases and at J to 7 bases, leaving 6 bases not matched to a gene. The length of the CDR3 is 14 residues. The CDR3: CASSFRTGRNEQFF. The CDR3 region has the DNA TGTGCCAGCAGTTTCCGGACAGGACGGAATGAGCAGTTCTTC.

There are many counts of this clonotype. The chain carries TRBV6-5 and TRBJ2-2, with D possibly TRBD2 on 6 matching bases. The CDR3 extends over 18 amino acids. Trimming shortened V by 2 bases and J by 3 bases, and 19 bases separated the two germline ends. Germline values: CDR1 MNHEY, CDR2 SVGAGI. DNA of the CDR3: TGTGCCAGCAGTTACAGGGGATCAACGAGGGACTACACCGGGGAGCTGTTTTTT. Protein sequence: CASSYRGSTRDYTGELFF.

This clonotype was detected ten times or more. The gene calls are TRBV20-1 and TRBJ2-1; a weak D match, TRBD1 (6 bases). Germline V CDR1 and CDR2: DFQATT, SNEGSKA (reference sequence). This CDR3 region has 14 residues. With 3 bases removed from V and 1 base from J, the gap between germline ends came to 10 bases. The CDR3 is CSASLQGSYNEQFF. The CDR3 nucleotides are TGCAGTGCTAGTTTGCAGGGGTCCTACAATGAGCAGTTCTTC.

This clonotype appeared many times. The gene calls are TRBV28 and TRBJ2-3; unclear D gene. From germline, CDR1 is MDHEN and CDR2 SYDVKM. The V end lost 8 bases, the J end lost 9 bases, and 6 bases lay between the germline ends. The CDR3 is made up of 9 amino acids. DNA for the CDR3: TGTGCCAGCGGTACCACGCAGTATTTT. As protein: CASGTTQYF. The full variable domain, with the rest looked up from reference TRBV28 and TRBJ2-3, is DVKVTQSSRYLVKRTGEKVFLECVQDMDHENMFWYRQDPGLGLRLIYFSYDVKMKEKGDIPEGYSVSREKKERFSLILESASTNQTSMYLCASGTTQYFGPGTRLTVL.

This clonotype was seen once. The chain carries TRBV6-1 and TRBJ1-1, with 7 bases matching TRBD1. The V gene end was trimmed by 7 bases and the J gene end by 3 bases; junction bases not matched to a gene: 14. Germline V CDR1 and CDR2: MNHNS, SASEGT. The CDR3 contains 16 residues. CDR3 DNA: TGTGCCAGCACCCAGGGGGGGGTTGAGGGGCACACTGAAGCTTTCTTT. Its protein is CASTQGGVEGHTEAFF.

In this sample, this clonotype turned up a few times. CDR3 in amino acids: CAILAGESTDTQYF. CDR3 nucleotide sequence: TGTGCCATCCTAGCAGGGGAAAGCACAGATACGCAGTATTTT. J is TRBJ2-3 and V is TRBV10-3, with a possible D match to TRBD1 (6 bases). This CDR3 has 14 residues. CDR1 and CDR2 from the germline V gene are ENHRY and SYGVKD. V was trimmed by 8 bases and J by 0 bases, leaving 12 bases between them.

This clonotype came up many times. V is TRBV5-1 and J is TRBJ2-7; maybe TRBD2 (5 bases). The germline V and J ends were trimmed by 4 bases and 3 bases, with 14 bases remaining between them. The CDR3 has 14 residues. The germline V gene encodes CDR1 SGHRS and CDR2 YFSETQ. This CDR3 is CASSPRGLIYEQYF. The CDR3 DNA reads as TGCGCCAGCAGCCCCCGAGGACTGATCTACGAGCAGTACTTC.

This clonotype was seen more than once but under ten times. This chain joins TRBV20-1 and TRBJ1-2; D ambiguous. The CDR3 is 13 residues long. Germline V lookup: CDR1 DFQATT, CDR2 SNEGSKA (reference sequence). The ends were cut back, 0 bases at V and 6 bases at J, with 11 bases in the middle. CDR3 sequence (DNA): TGCAGTGCTAGAGAGAGCAGAAGGGATGGCTACACCTTC. Translation gives CSARESRRDGYTF.

This clonotype turned up a few times. This chain links TRBV27 with TRBJ2-3; 9 bases are a match to TRBD2. Germline CDR1 is MNHEY and CDR2 is SMNVEV (reference sequence). The CDR3 has 15 amino acids. Trimming took 4 bases from V and 4 from J; bases not matched to a gene: 6. CDR3: CASSSWTSAADTQYF. DNA for the CDR3: TGTGCCAGCAGTTCCTGGACTAGCGCCGCAGATACGCAGTATTTT.

The chain couples TRBV27 to TRBJ1-4; weak D call: TRBD1 (6 bases). This CDR3 is built from 16 residues. V gave up 1 base and J gave up 7 bases, with 16 bases separating them. Germline V gene data show CDR1 as MNHEY and CDR2 as SMNVEV (reference sequence). The CDR3, as DNA: TGTGCCAGCAGTTTATTGGGTGTACAGGGCCCTGAAAAACTGTTTTTT. Translated, it gives CASSLLGVQGPEKLFF.

This clonotype was observed a few times. The V call is TRBV3-1, the J call TRBJ2-2; D possibly corresponds to TRBD1 (5 bases). Trimming took 6 bases from V and 6 from J, leaving 14 bases between them. The CDR3 contains 14 residues. The V gene's germline CDR1 is LGHDT and CDR2 YNNKEL (reference sequence). The CDR3 DNA is TGTGCCAGCAGTAACCGACAGCCGGCCGGGGAGCTGTTTTTT. It codes for CASSNRQPAGELFF. The whole variable domain, remainder taken from reference TRBV3-1 and TRBJ2-2, is DTAVSQTPKYLVTQMGNDKSIKCEQNLGHDTMYWYKQDSKKFLKIMFSYNNKELIINETVPNRFSPKSPDKAHLNLHINSLELGDSAVYFCASSNRQPAGELFFGEGSRLTVL.

This chain connects TRBV30 to TRBJ1-5; D ambiguous. CDR1 and CDR2 (germline): GTSNPN, SVGIG (reference sequence). CDR3 length equals 13 residues. Trimming shortened V by 5 bases and J by 0 bases, and 8 bases separated the two germline ends. As DNA, the CDR3 is TGTGCCTGGGGGGTGTTTAGCAATCAGCCCCAGCATTTT. The encoded protein is CAWGVFSNQPQHF.

This clonotype was recorded many times. The rearrangement links TRBV4-2 to TRBJ2-3; no definite D call. Looked up from germline, CDR1 is LGHNA and CDR2 is YNFKEQ. The V gene lost 0 bases and the J gene lost 1 base, with 11 bases spanning the gap. The CDR3 consists of 16 residues. The DNA for the CDR3 is TGTGCCAGCAGCCAAGAAGCTCAACCTCGCACAGATACGCAGTATTTT. Translating gives CASSQEAQPRTDTQYF.

This chain links TRBV5-6 with TRBJ1-2; D is uncertain. Germline CDR1 SGHDT, CDR2 YYEEEE. The V and J ends lost 0 bases and 4 bases respectively, with 13 bases between them. CDR3 size: 15 residues. The CDR3 loop is CASSLGTGNLYGYTF. Written as DNA, the CDR3 is TGTGCCAGCAGCTTGGGAACGGGTAACCTCTATGGCTACACCTTC.

This chain connects TRBV7-6 to TRBJ1-2; 10 bases are a match to TRBD1. Germline V gene data show CDR1 as SGHVS and CDR2 as FNYEAQ. The length of the CDR3 is 15 residues. The trim removed 4 bases at V and 7 bases at J, leaving 9 bases unmatched. The DNA for the CDR3 is TGTGCCAGCAGCTCAGAGGAGACAGGGGGCGGTGGCTACACCTTC. Its protein is CASSSEETGGGGYTF.

The sample holds a few counts of this clonotype. The chain joins TRBV5-1 to TRBJ1-1; 8 nucleotides line up with TRBD1. Trimming removed 3 bases from V and 0 bases from J; junction bases left unmatched: 4. In germline, CDR1 is SGHRS, CDR2 YFSETQ. The CDR3 is made up of 15 amino acids. The CDR3 here is CASSWPTGVNTEAFF. The DNA of the CDR3 is TGCGCCAGCAGCTGGCCGACAGGGGTGAACACTGAAGCTTTCTTT.